Listed below are T cell receptor beta chains from one sample, sequenced in a study of shared clonotypes between healthy human individuals. The table came from immunoSEQ multiplex PCR; TCRdb's copy has only in-frame clones and leaves some out. The sample has under 150,000 clones; around two thirds are singletons. Sample: memory CD8+ T cells sorted from blood. These receptors all stem from a woman in her 30s in good health. Each CDR3 is given with its conserved first and last residue. The D gene is left open where the match is weak. Clone size appears in some rows only: once, few, many, or a class for an expanded clone.

d_call	v_call	clone_size	j_call	cdr3_nt	cdr3_aa
NA	TRBV6-5	NA	TRBJ2-7	TGTGCCAGCAGTTACTCAAGGGGACGGTCCTACGAGCAGTACTTC	CASSYSRGRSYEQYF
TRBD1	TRBV5-4	NA	TRBJ2-1	TGTGCCAGCAGCTGGGACAGCAACTACAATGAGCAGTTCTTC	CASSWDSNYNEQFF
TRBD1	TRBV2	few	TRBJ2-5	TGTGCCAGCAGTGCAGGGAACCCAGGGGGCCAGGAGACCCAGTACTTC	CASSAGNPGGQETQYF
NA	TRBV4-1	NA	TRBJ2-6	TGCGCCAGCAGCCAAGTCTTAGCCCGCTCTGGGGCCAACGTCCTGACTTTC	CASSQVLARSGANVLTF
NA	TRBV12-5	few	TRBJ1-2	TGTGCTAGCTCGACCTTAGGGACTCGTAAGGTTGTGGATGGCTACACCTTC	CASSTLGTRKVVDGYTF
NA	TRBV7-2	NA	TRBJ2-5	TGTGCCAGCAGCTTAAGACCGGGCCCCCAAGAGACCCAGTACTTC	CASSLRPGPQETQYF
NA	TRBV11-2	NA	TRBJ1-1	TGTGCCAGCAGCTTCGGGCCCAACACTGAAGCTTTCTTT	CASSFGPNTEAFF
NA	TRBV5-1	many	TRBJ2-1	TGCGCCAGCAGCTTACCCGAAAATGAGCAGTTCTTC	CASSLPENEQFF
NA	TRBV5-1	once	TRBJ1-4	TGCGCCAGCAGCTTGGAGGGGGAGGAGGGGCAACAACTGTTTTTT	CASSLEGEEGQQLFF
NA	TRBV19	NA	TRBJ1-1	TGTGCCAGTAGTACGATTCCGGACATGAACACTGAAGCTTTCTTT	CASSTIPDMNTEAFF
NA	TRBV14	NA	TRBJ2-2	TGTGCCAGCAGCCAAGGTTTGGGGCTCACCGGGGAGCTGTTTTTT	CASSQGLGLTGELFF
NA	TRBV11-2	NA	TRBJ2-1	TGTGCCAGCAGCTTAGCACGGTGGTTCTACAATGAGCAGTTCTTC	CASSLARWFYNEQFF
TRBD1	TRBV11-2	NA	TRBJ2-3	TGTGCCAGCAGCCTAGGGGGCGATACGCAGTATTTT	CASSLGGDTQYF
TRBD2	TRBV9	NA	TRBJ2-7	TGTGCCAGCAGCATAAGCGGGAGGGCCGACGAGCAGTACTTC	CASSISGRADEQYF
TRBD1	TRBV7-6	few	TRBJ2-7	TGTGCCAGCAGCCGGGGACAGGGCTACGAGCAGTACTTC	CASSRGQGYEQYF
TRBD1	TRBV11-1	once	TRBJ2-1	TGTGCCAGCAGCTTAGTGGACAGGGGAGCCTACAATGAGCAGTTCTTC	CASSLVDRGAYNEQFF
NA	TRBV28	NA	TRBJ2-7	TGTGCCAGCAGTACCCACAGGGACCCTAATTACGAGCAGTACTTC	CASSTHRDPNYEQYF
TRBD2	TRBV28	NA	TRBJ2-7	TGTGCCAGCAGTGTTGTCGGGGGGAGCTACGAGCAGTACTTC	CASSVVGGSYEQYF
NA	TRBV6-4	few	TRBJ2-2	TGTGCCAGCAGTCCCTCATTAAACACCGGGGAGCTGTTTTTT	CASSPSLNTGELFF
TRBD2	TRBV28	NA	TRBJ2-1	TGTGCCAGCAGTTTCCCGGGCCGGGGGACTAGCGGGGACTACAATGAGCAGTTCTTC	CASSFPGRGTSGDYNEQFF
NA	TRBV11-2	NA	TRBJ1-1	TGTGCCAGCAGCTTGGGCGGGGGAAACACTGAAGCTTTCTTT	CASSLGGGNTEAFF
NA	TRBV28	NA	TRBJ2-5	TGTGCCAGCAGTTTCAGACAGAACGGAGAGACCCAGTACTTC	CASSFRQNGETQYF
NA	TRBV19	NA	TRBJ2-7	TGTGCCAGTAGTCTGAGCGGGCTACTCTACGAGCAGTACTTC	CASSLSGLLYEQYF
NA	TRBV14	NA	TRBJ2-7	TGTGCCAGCAGCCGGACGGTAAACTCCTACGAGCAGTACTTC	CASSRTVNSYEQYF
NA	TRBV7-9	few	TRBJ2-7	TGTGCCAGCAGCTTAGTGTCATACGAGCAGTACTTC	CASSLVSYEQYF
NA	TRBV19	NA	TRBJ1-5	TGTGCCAGTAGTCTGGACGGGTTCCAGCCCCAGCATTTT	CASSLDGFQPQHF
NA	TRBV4-1	NA	TRBJ2-7	TGCGCCAGCAGCCAAGACCTGAGCGGCAGCTCCTACGAGCAGTACTTC	CASSQDLSGSSYEQYF
NA	TRBV7-2	once	TRBJ2-2	TGTGCCAGCAGCTCAAGGATAGGTCGGCGGGAGAACACCGGGGAGCTGTTTTTT	CASSSRIGRRENTGELFF
TRBD2	TRBV10-3	few	TRBJ2-2	TGTGCCATCAGTGATTCCGGGACTACCACCGGGGAGCTGTTTTTT	CAISDSGTTTGELFF
NA	TRBV2	NA	TRBJ1-2	TGTGCCAGCAGTTCCCTAGGCGGGGGCGCCGATGGCTACACCTTC	CASSSLGGGADGYTF
NA	TRBV4-2	NA	TRBJ2-6	TGTGCCAGCAGCCAAGGGCCGGACTCTGGGGCCAACGTCCTGACTTTC	CASSQGPDSGANVLTF
TRBD2	TRBV5-1	NA	TRBJ2-7	TGCGCCAGCAGCCGAGGGACTACCGGCGAGCAGTACTTC	CASSRGTTGEQYF
NA	TRBV28	few	TRBJ2-7	TGTGCCAGCAGTCGTAGAGCCTACGAGCAGTACTTC	CASSRRAYEQYF
TRBD1	TRBV29-1	NA	TRBJ2-7	TGCAGCGTGGGGACAGGGGGATTTCGCGAGCAGTACTTC	CSVGTGGFREQYF
TRBD1	TRBV7-6	few	TRBJ2-7	TGTGCCAGCAGCTTCGACAGGGGGGGATTCTACGAGCAGTACTTC	CASSFDRGGFYEQYF
TRBD1	TRBV27	NA	TRBJ1-5	TGTGCCAGCAGACCCGGGACAGGCCAGCCCCAGCATTTT	CASRPGTGQPQHF
NA	TRBV5-5	NA	TRBJ2-5	TGTGCCAGCAGCTTGGTCTCGCATCTCGAGACCCAGTACTTC	CASSLVSHLETQYF
NA	TRBV19	NA	TRBJ1-5	TGTGCCAGTAGTATCATGGAGGGACGCGATCAGCCCCAGCATTTT	CASSIMEGRDQPQHF
NA	TRBV28	many	TRBJ2-7	TGTGCCAGCAGTTTCACCCGATACGTCTCCGAGCAGTACTTC	CASSFTRYVSEQYF
NA	TRBV5-4	few	TRBJ1-4	TGTGCCAGCAGCGCCAGGGGTGAAAAACTGTTTTTT	CASSARGEKLFF
TRBD1	TRBV2	NA	TRBJ1-2	TGTGCCAGCAGTGTGGGGGGGGACAGACGCTATGGCTACACCTTC	CASSVGGDRRYGYTF
TRBD1	TRBV5-3	NA	TRBJ2-1	TGTGCCAGAAGCCGTCTCCGGGACAGGTTCTTCTTC	CARSRLRDRFFF
TRBD1	TRBV28	NA	TRBJ1-2	TGTGCCAGCAGTTTTCTTAAGTTGGGACAGGGTCTACCCGGCTACACCTTC	CASSFLKLGQGLPGYTF
NA	TRBV9	NA	TRBJ2-7	TGTGCCAGCAGCGTAAGTAGGGAGCAGTACTTC	CASSVSREQYF
NA	TRBV25-1	few	TRBJ2-3	TGTGCCAGCAGTGACGGTACAGATACGCAGTATTTT	CASSDGTDTQYF
NA	TRBV19	once	TRBJ2-7	TGTGCCAGTAGCTGGGCAGGGAATTCCTACGAGCAGTACTTC	CASSWAGNSYEQYF
NA	TRBV28	NA	TRBJ2-5	TGTGCCAGCAGTTCATCCAAAGAGACCCAGTACTTC	CASSSSKETQYF
TRBD1	TRBV18	NA	TRBJ1-4	TGTGCCAGCTCACCACGGGGACAGGTTGATGGTGAAAAACTGTTTTTT	CASSPRGQVDGEKLFF
NA	TRBV11-3	NA	TRBJ2-7	TGTGCCAGCAGCTTAGAAGGGATATGGTGGAGGTGCTACGAGCAGTACTTC	CASSLEGIWWRCYEQYF
TRBD2	TRBV7-9	NA	TRBJ2-2	TGTGCCGGCGTGCCTAGCGGGAAGGACGGGGAGCTGTTTTTT	CAGVPSGKDGELFF
NA	TRBV4-2	many	TRBJ2-7	TGTGCCAGCAGCCCCGAAAAGTGGGGCGAGCAGTACTTC	CASSPEKWGEQYF
TRBD1	TRBV6-4	NA	TRBJ2-1	TGTGCCAGCAGTGAAGGGACAGCGCCGAGCAATGAGCAGTTCTTC	CASSEGTAPSNEQFF
TRBD2	TRBV15	many	TRBJ2-7	TGTGCCACCAGCATCCGGCTAGCGGGAGCCGACTACGAGCAGTACTTC	CATSIRLAGADYEQYF
NA	TRBV4-2	NA	TRBJ2-3	TGTGCCAGCAGCCAAGATTGGGGGGAAACAGATACGCAGTATTTT	CASSQDWGETDTQYF
TRBD1	TRBV10-3	medium-sized	TRBJ2-7	TGTGCCATCAGCCCGGGACAGGAGAGCCACGAGCAGTACTTC	CAISPGQESHEQYF
NA	TRBV30	few	TRBJ1-3	TGTGCCTGGGACAACTCTGGAAACACCATATATTTT	CAWDNSGNTIYF
NA	TRBV15	NA	TRBJ1-3	TGTGCCACCAGCAGTTTTTGGACACCGCGGGGAAACACCATATATTTT	CATSSFWTPRGNTIYF
NA	TRBV25-1	NA	TRBJ2-1	TGTGCCAGCAGTGAATTTCGCGATGAGCAGTTCTTC	CASSEFRDEQFF